This T cell receptor beta chain was retrieved from a study of glioma-infiltrating T cells after dendritic cell vaccination. Study-wide background: Autologous tumor lysate was loaded overnight onto monocyte-derived dendritic cells grown about 7 days with IL-4 and GM-CSF. At biweekly intervals, patients got three intradermal dendritic cell vaccine injections.

Germline V gene data show CDR1 as MNHEY and CDR2 as SVGAGI. The CDR3 spans 11 residues. Trimming stripped 7 bases from V and 8 bases from J, with 11 bases between. Input was around 2 ug genomic DNA, or all available if less. Clones were read by immunoSEQ multiplex PCR, and TCRdb kept only the in-frame ones, dropping some. The sample holds around 78,000 clones, around 87% seen once. The sample's time point: after dendritic cell vaccination, including at tumor progression/relapse. This clone appeared a single time. The material sequenced was blood, taken after dendritic cell vaccination. The source of this sequence is a human donor with glioblastoma. The V gene is TRBV6-5, the J gene TRBJ2-5; D perhaps matches TRBD2 (5 bases). CDR3 sequence (DNA): TGTGCCAGCAAGTCGAGGGAAACCCAGTACTTC. Amino acids: CASKSRETQYF.